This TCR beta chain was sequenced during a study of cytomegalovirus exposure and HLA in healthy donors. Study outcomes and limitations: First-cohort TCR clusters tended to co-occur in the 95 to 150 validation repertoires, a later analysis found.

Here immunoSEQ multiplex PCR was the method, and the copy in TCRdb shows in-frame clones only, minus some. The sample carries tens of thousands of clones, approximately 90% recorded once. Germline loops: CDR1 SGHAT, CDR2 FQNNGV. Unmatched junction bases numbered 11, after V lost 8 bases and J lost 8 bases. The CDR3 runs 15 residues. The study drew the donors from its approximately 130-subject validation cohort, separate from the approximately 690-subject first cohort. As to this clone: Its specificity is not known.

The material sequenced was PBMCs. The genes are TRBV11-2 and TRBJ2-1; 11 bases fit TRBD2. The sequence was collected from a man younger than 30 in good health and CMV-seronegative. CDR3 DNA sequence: TGTGCCAGCCAAATCGGGGGACTAGCGGCTCATGAGCAGTTCTTC. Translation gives CASQIGGLAAHEQFF.